The T cell receptor beta chain described here comes from a study of blood T cell repertoires in COVID-19. The overall study: Spain, Italy and the United States supplied samples that represented acute and convalescent COVID-19. PBMCs, B-cell-depleted T cells, or T cells provided the cDNA or gDNA that made up the material.

CDR1 MNHNY and CDR2 SVGAGI come from the germline V gene (reference sequence). V was pared by 5 bases and J by 1 base, with 14 bases between. The CDR3 runs 15 residues. This clone occurred once. Authors' methods: Reference gene primer amplification in the assay estimated nucleated cell counts. Profiled with immunoSEQ multiplex PCR; TCRdb holds only in-frame clones, not every one. The DNA was the basis for D and trimming; V, J and clone size are from that table. The table includes under 200,000 clones, about nine tenths detected once. The receptor comes from a man aged 55 to 69 with acute or convalescent COVID-19. V is TRBV6-6 and J is TRBJ1-1, with TRBD1 as a possible D gene (6 bases). Sequenced sample: peripheral blood. The CDR3 is CASSPLRTANTEAFF. The CDR3 DNA is TGTGCCAGCAGTCCCTTACGGACAGCGAACACTGAAGCTTTCTTT.